Listed below are T cell receptor beta chains from one sample, sequenced in a study of OX40 agonist ivuxolimab in advanced cancers. Sequencing used immunoSEQ multiplex PCR; TCRdb keeps in-frame clones, though not all of them. The sample lists tens of thousands of clones; 80% to 90% were seen once. Sequencing used CD4+ or CD8+ T cells sorted from blood, obtained in a trial of the OX40 agonist ivuxolimab. These receptors originate from an adult with an advanced solid tumor such as melanoma, head and neck, liver or kidney cancer. CDR3s include the opening cysteine and the closing phenylalanine or tryptophan. The D gene is left open where the match is weak. Rows may omit the clone size; those that give it use once, few, many or a size class.

cdr3_aa cdr3_nt d_call v_call clone_size j_call
CASSTGATEAFF TGTGCCAGCAGTACAGGGGCCACTGAAGCTTTCTTT TRBD1 TRBV6-5 - TRBJ1-1
CASSSSPNTGELFF TGTGCCAGCAGCTCCTCACCGAACACCGGGGAGCTGTTTTTT - TRBV7-6 - TRBJ2-2
CASSKTPLAANTGELFF TGTGCCAGCAGCAAAACCCCCCTAGCGGCGAACACCGGGGAGCTGTTTTTT - TRBV21-1 few TRBJ2-2
CASSAYSGGGQETQYF TGTGCCAGTAGTGCATATAGCGGGGGTGGCCAAGAGACCCAGTACTTC TRBD2 TRBV19 - TRBJ2-5
CASSQYREDGNTIYF TGCGCCAGCAGCCAGTACAGGGAAGATGGAAACACCATATATTTT - TRBV4-3 - TRBJ1-3
CASRTGTENTEAFF TGCGCCAGCAGGACCGGGACGGAAAACACTGAAGCTTTCTTT - TRBV5-1 - TRBJ1-1
CASSDWGPGGYTF TGTGCCAGCAGTGACTGGGGCCCGGGGGGCTACACCTTC - TRBV6-1 - TRBJ1-2
CASSLTGAWAEAFF TGTGCCAGCAGCTTGACGGGGGCATGGGCTGAAGCTTTCTTT - TRBV5-5 - TRBJ1-1
CASSIGGTGGYTEAFF TGTGCCAGTAGTATAGGCGGGACGGGGGGGTACACTGAAGCTTTCTTT - TRBV19 - TRBJ1-1
CASSLARNDVREQYF TGTGCCAGCAGCTTAGCTAGGAACGACGTGAGGGAGCAGTACTTC - TRBV13 - TRBJ2-7
CASSPFRQGAEAFF TGTGCCAGCAGCCCGTTCCGACAGGGCGCTGAAGCTTTCTTT TRBD1 TRBV14 - TRBJ1-1
CASSQEGGWYGYTF TGTGCCAGCAGTCAAGAAGGGGGTTGGTATGGCTACACCTTC - TRBV27 - TRBJ1-2
CAWSEDPRDPQHF TGTGCCTGGAGTGAGGACCCACGGGATCCCCAGCATTTT - TRBV30 few TRBJ1-5
CASSLQGNQPQHF TGCGCCAGCAGCCTTCAGGGCAATCAGCCCCAGCATTTT - TRBV4-1 few TRBJ1-5
CSVERGYQETQYF TGCAGCGTTGAGAGGGGGTACCAAGAGACCCAGTACTTC - TRBV29-1 - TRBJ2-5
CASSPVGAGETQYF TGCGCCAGCAGCCCCGTAGGGGCCGGAGAGACCCAGTACTTC - TRBV4-1 - TRBJ2-5
CAWSVRGGDTQYF TGTGCCTGGAGTGTAAGAGGGGGAGATACGCAGTATTTT - TRBV30 - TRBJ2-3
CASILGQGAGDTQYF TGTGCCAGCATCCTGGGGCAGGGGGCCGGAGATACGCAGTATTTT TRBD1 TRBV28 - TRBJ2-3